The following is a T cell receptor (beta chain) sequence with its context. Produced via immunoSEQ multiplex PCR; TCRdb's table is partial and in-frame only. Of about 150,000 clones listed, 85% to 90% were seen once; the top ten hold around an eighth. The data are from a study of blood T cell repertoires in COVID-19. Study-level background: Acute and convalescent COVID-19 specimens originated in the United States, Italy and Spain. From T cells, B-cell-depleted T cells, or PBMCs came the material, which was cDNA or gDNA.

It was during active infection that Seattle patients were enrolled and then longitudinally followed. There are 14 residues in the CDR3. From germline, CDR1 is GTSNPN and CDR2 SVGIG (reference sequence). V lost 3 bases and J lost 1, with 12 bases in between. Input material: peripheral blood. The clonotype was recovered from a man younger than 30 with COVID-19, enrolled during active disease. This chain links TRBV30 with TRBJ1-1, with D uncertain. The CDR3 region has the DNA TGTGCCTGGAGCCGGAGAGCCTGGAACACTGAAGCTTTCTTT. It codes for CAWSRRAWNTEAFF.